This TCR beta chain was obtained from a study of blood T cells in healthy people across ages (dated by TCRdb to between 2014 and 2017). Regarding the complete study: Template switching captured roughly one uniquely barcoded TCR beta cDNA molecule per two T cells in model experiments. Age-related changes in TCR beta repertoire diversity were measured in the study by deep sequencing normalized with unique cDNA molecular identifiers. Four age groups were formed from the donors: young (average approximately 17 years), middle-aged (around 39), aged (roughly 59) and long-lived (approximately 78). To avoid experimental bias, donors of different ages were spread randomly across the sequencing lanes. Two additional independent replicas of 1 million unique cDNA reads from the same blood draw were analyzed for two donors (one aged 18 to 30 and one aged 80 or older). Results and caveats for the whole study, not just this receptor: As age increased, observed TCR beta diversity per million T cells dropped in a roughly linear way, and a significant reduction was already evident by age about 40. Because donor CMV infection status was unknown, age-related changes in expanded clonotypes were potentially confounded. There was a strong correlation between observed TCR beta diversity and the percentage of naive T cells measured by flow cytometry. Total diversity estimates from one million sequenced T cells were considered lower bounds and underestimates. Compared with the aged group, the long-lived group had more naive CD4+ T cells, fewer expanded clones and increased TCR diversity, a pattern suggesting age selection. Bulk unsorted PBMC profiling prevented conclusive comparison of naive and antigen-experienced compartments.

As encoded in the germline V gene, CDR1 is SQVTM while CDR2 is ANQGSEA. V loses 4 bases at its end and J loses 0 bases; junction bases beyond the gene matches: 8. The CDR3 covers 17 residues, taking in both the cysteine and the phenylalanine. Only CDR3 DNA remains: 51 bases, in frame from the first base. Donors were a few dozen systemically healthy Caucasian individuals from Russia aged 6 to 90 years. Around 10 milliliters of peripheral blood were drawn from each donor into EDTA-treated Vacutainer tubes. Ficoll-Paque density-gradient centrifugation was used to isolate PBMCs, with at least 6.5 million obtained per sample. Trizol reagent was used to extract total RNA from PBMCs, with at least 6 micrograms per sample. For every donor, an aliquot of PBMCs went through flow cytometry to measure the percentages of naive CD45RAhigh/CD27high T cells. Details on this clonotype: Its binding antigen is unknown. It has no much larger one-base neighbor in the sample; base qualities were not kept.

The library was built by means of 5' RACE. TCRdb lists the instrument as Illumina HiSeq 2500. A second PCR of about 7 to 12 cycles was performed with a sample-barcoded 5' primer and a J-beta primer mix. A template-switch 5' adaptor carrying 12 random nucleotides introduced a unique molecular identifier onto each TCR beta cDNA molecule. Each sample yielded at least 3 million CDR3-containing paired-end reads. First-strand cDNA was synthesized from all RNA with the Mint cDNA synthesis kit, primed by a TRBC-specific oligonucleotide. Following uracil-DNA glycosylase treatment, a first 18-cycle PCR with universal primers M1SS and BC2_uni_R was performed on all cDNA. For the original study's pipeline: For normalization, 1 million high-quality reads, each with a distinct molecular identifier, were randomly selected from each sample. Instead of being binned into consensus sequences, reads that shared molecular identifiers were thrown out. MiTCR, set to a Q25 quality threshold and the strictest error-elimination algorithm, was used for CDR3 identification, clonotype clustering and error correction. A nonparametric unseen species model with Euler transformation was used to estimate lower-bound total TCR beta diversity. The raw public data were reprocessed by TCRdb itself: fastp quality trimming at Q25, MiXCR clonotype calling, in-frame beta chains only. Rows merge per CDR3 protein into single entries with the most common DNA and genes. The V and J calls shown here were made by TCRdb, not taken from the authors' results. A total of approximately 1.5 million distinct CDR3 sequences appear in this sample, approximately 39% of them only once. About 3.8% of the sample is taken by the ten largest.

The chain joins TRBV29-1 to TRBJ2-3, with 12 middle bases fitting TRBD2. Sequenced sample: blood. This TCR was sampled from a woman younger than 30 in good health. The CDR3 corresponds to CSVVALAGGRSTDTQYF. At the DNA level, the sequence is TGCAGCGTTGTCGCTCTAGCGGGAGGGAGGAGCACAGATACGCAGTATTTT.